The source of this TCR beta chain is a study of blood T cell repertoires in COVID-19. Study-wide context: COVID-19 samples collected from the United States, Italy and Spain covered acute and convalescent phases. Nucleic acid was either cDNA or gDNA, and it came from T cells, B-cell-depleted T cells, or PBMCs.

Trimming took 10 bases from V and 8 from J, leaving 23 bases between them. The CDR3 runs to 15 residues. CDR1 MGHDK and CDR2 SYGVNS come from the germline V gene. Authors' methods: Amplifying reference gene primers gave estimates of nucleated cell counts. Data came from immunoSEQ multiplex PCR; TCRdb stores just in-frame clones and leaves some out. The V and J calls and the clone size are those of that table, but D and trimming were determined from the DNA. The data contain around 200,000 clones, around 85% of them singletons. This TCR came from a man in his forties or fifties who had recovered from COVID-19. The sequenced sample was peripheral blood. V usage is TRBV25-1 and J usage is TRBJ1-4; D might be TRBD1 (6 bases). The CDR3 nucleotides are TGTGCCACCAACGACGGGATACAGGGTGGGGAAAAACTGTTTTTT. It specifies CATNDGIQGGEKLFF.